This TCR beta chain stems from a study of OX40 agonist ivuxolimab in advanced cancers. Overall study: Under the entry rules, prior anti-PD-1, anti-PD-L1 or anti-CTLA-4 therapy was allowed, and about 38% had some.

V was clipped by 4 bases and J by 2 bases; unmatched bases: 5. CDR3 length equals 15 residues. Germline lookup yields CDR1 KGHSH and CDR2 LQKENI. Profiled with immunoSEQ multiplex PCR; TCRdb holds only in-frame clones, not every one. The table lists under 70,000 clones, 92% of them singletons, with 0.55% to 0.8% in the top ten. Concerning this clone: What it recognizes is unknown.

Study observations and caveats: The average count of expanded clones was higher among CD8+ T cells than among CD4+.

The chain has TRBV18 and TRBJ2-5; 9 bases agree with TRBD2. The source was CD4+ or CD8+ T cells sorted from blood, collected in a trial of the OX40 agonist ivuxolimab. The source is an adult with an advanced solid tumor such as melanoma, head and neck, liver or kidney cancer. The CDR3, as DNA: TGTGCCAGCTCACTCCGGACTAGCGAGCAAGAGACCCAGTACTTC. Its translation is CASSLRTSEQETQYF.